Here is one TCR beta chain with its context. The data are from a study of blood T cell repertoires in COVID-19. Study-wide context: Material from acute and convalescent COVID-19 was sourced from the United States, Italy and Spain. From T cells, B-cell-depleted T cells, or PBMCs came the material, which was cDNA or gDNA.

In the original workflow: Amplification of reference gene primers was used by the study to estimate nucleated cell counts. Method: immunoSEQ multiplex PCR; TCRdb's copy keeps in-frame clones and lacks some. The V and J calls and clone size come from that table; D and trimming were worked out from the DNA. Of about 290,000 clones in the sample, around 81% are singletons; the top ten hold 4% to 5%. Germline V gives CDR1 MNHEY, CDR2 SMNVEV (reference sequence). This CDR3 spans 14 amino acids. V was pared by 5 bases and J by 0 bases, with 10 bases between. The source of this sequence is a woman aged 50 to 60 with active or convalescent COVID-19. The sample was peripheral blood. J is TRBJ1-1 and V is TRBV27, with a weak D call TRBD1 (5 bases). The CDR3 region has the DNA TGTGCCAGCAGTCCCAACAGGCTGAACACTGAAGCTTTCTTT. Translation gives CASSPNRLNTEAFF.